The 12 T cell receptor beta chains presented below share a single source sample, sequenced in a study of regulatory T cells in long-lasting Graves disease. Combining iRepertoire HTBI primers with Arm-PCR of CDR3 regions, the authors built TCR beta libraries. MiXCR, applied by TCRdb to the multiplex PCR reads, yields one record per CDR3 protein. The sample shows 350,000 to 550,000 distinct CDR3 sequences, 14% to 15% of them seen only once. Documented time point: newly diagnosed GD, antithyroid drugs for less than 3 months. The TCR library was made from RNA that had been extracted from PBMCs in TRIzol. The same specimen was also included in a second study, on T cells in Graves' hyperthyroidism and ophthalmopathy.

The material sequenced was peripheral blood mononuclear cells (PBMCs), taken at new diagnosis, from a patient treated with antithyroid drugs. These receptors were taken from a young woman with Graves disease.

There are many counts of this clonotype. V is TRBV29-1 and J is TRBJ2-1; 9 nucleotides align to TRBD1. CDR1 SQVTM and CDR2 ANQGSEA come from the germline V gene. J lost 3 bases, V lost 2 bases, and 8 bases had no gene match. CDR3 length: 16 residues. The CDR3 spells CSVEKATGGHYNEQFF. The CDR3 nucleotides read TGCAGCGTTGAAAAGGCGACAGGGGGGCACTACAATGAGCAGTTCTTC.

This clonotype was counted once. The genes are TRBV6-4 and TRBJ2-3; tentative D call: TRBD2 (5 bases). CDR3 length: 14 amino acids. Trimming removed 4 bases at V and 4 bases at J, with 12 bases between. In germline, CDR1 is MRHNA, CDR2 SNTAGT. The CDR3 here is CASSAFVGADTQYF. Written as DNA, the CDR3 is TGTGCCAGCAGTGCCTTTGTGGGAGCAGATACGCAGTATTTT.

This clonotype has ten or more counts. The V and J genes are TRBV27 and TRBJ2-5; perhaps TRBD2 as D (5 bases). The length of the CDR3 is 13 residues. V gave up 3 bases and J gave up 7 bases, with 12 bases separating them. The germline V gene encodes CDR1 MNHEY and CDR2 SMNVEV (reference sequence). The CDR3 protein is CASSLERVGTQYF. Written as DNA, the CDR3 is TGTGCCAGCAGTTTGGAGAGGGTCGGGACCCAGTACTTC.

This clonotype was detected ten times or more. The chain recombines TRBV5-1 with TRBJ2-7; 7 bases match TRBD2. Germline V CDR1 and CDR2: SGHRS, YFSETQ. Germline trimming cut 4 bases from V and 4 bases from J; bases unmatched to any gene: 8. CDR3 length equals 14 residues. CDR3 sequence reads: CASSPAERGYEQYF. In DNA form, the CDR3 reads TGCGCCAGCAGCCCTGCCGAGCGGGGTTACGAGCAGTACTTC.

This clonotype was counted many times. This chain joins TRBV6-5 and TRBJ1-5; possible D gene TRBD1, 5 bases. The length of the CDR3 is 13 residues. The germline V gene has CDR1 MNHEY and CDR2 SVGAGI. V was shortened by 2 bases and J by 7 bases, with 9 bases between the two germline ends. CDR3 loop: CASSYTQGQPQHF. The CDR3 DNA is TGTGCCAGCAGTTACACTCAGGGACAGCCCCAGCATTTT.

This clonotype was counted at least ten times. The gene calls are TRBV27 and TRBJ1-1; D uncertain. V was cut by 2 bases and J by 5 bases, with 9 bases left in between. The CDR3 sequence is 13 residues long. Germline V CDR1 and CDR2: MNHEY, SMNVEV (reference sequence). The CDR3 spells CASSLQGWTEAFF. The DNA for the CDR3 is TGTGCCAGCAGTTTACAAGGGTGGACTGAAGCTTTCTTT.

V usage is TRBV9 and J usage is TRBJ2-1; 11 bases match TRBD2. The CDR3 spans 15 residues. Germline V gene sequence: CDR1 SGDLS, CDR2 YYNGEE. Trimming took 3 bases from V and 4 from J; bases not matched to a gene: 3. DNA of the CDR3: TGTGCCAGCAGCGATCGGACTAGCGGGTACAATGAGCAGTTCTTC. It yields the protein CASSDRTSGYNEQFF.

This clonotype showed up many times. The chain is built from TRBV28 and TRBJ2-1; 7 bases agree with TRBD2. The V gene's germline CDR1 is MDHEN and CDR2 SYDVKM. The CDR3 has 19 amino acids. The V segment lost 4 bases and the J segment 8 bases; nucleotides outside the gene matches: 23. The CDR3 region is CASSSPVGGRAGDHDEQFF. CDR3 sequence (DNA): TGTGCCAGCAGTTCGCCCGTAGGAGGGAGGGCCGGTGATCATGATGAGCAGTTCTTC.

This clonotype was seen more than once but under ten times. CDR3 protein: CAISEAWEPQHF. As DNA, the CDR3 is TGTGCCATCAGTGAAGCGTGGGAGCCCCAGCATTTT. The rearrangement uses TRBV10-3 and TRBJ1-5, with unresolved D. Trimming removed 3 bases at V and 8 bases at J, with 8 bases between. The germline CDR1 and CDR2 sequences are ENHRY and SYGVKD. The CDR3 loop spans 12 amino acids.

This clonotype showed up many times. The gene calls are TRBV3-1 and TRBJ2-7, with 8 bases that match TRBD1. There are 15 residues in the CDR3. The V gene end was trimmed by 5 bases and the J gene end by 0 bases; junction bases not matched to a gene: 6. Germline loops: CDR1 LGHDT, CDR2 YNNKEL (reference sequence). The CDR3 bases are TGTGCCAGCAGCGGCAGACAGGGGAACTCCTACGAGCAGTACTTC. Amino acid sequence: CASSGRQGNSYEQYF.

This clonotype was counted a few times. This rearrangement joins TRBV3-1 to TRBJ2-3; TRBD2 aligns across 7 bases. The CDR3 extends over 17 amino acids. Germline assignment: CDR1 LGHDT and CDR2 YNNKEL (reference sequence). V lost 4 bases and J lost 1; bases outside the gene matches: 11. The CDR3 reads CASSPLPAGARTDTQYF. The CDR3 DNA follows: TGTGCCAGCAGCCCCCTCCCGGCGGGAGCCCGCACAGATACGCAGTATTTT.

J is TRBJ2-2 and V is TRBV6-2 or TRBV6-3; 9 nucleotides line up with TRBD2. Trimming at V came to 0 bases and at J to 6 bases, leaving 11 bases not matched to a gene. The CDR3 totals 18 residues. The V gene's germline CDR1 is MNHEY and CDR2 SVGEGT. CDR3 sequence (DNA): TGTGCCAGCAGTTACTCGACACTAGCGGGCCTTAGTCCCGGGGAGCTGTTTTTT. Its protein product is CASSYSTLAGLSPGELFF.